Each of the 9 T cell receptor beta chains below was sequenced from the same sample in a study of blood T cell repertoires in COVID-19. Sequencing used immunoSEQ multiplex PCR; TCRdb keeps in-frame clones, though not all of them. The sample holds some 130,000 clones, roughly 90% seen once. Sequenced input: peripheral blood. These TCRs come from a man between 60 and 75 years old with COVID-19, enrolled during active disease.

DNA of the CDR3: TGTGCCAGCAGCTCGATAAGGGGTCGACAGAACTATGGCTACACCTTC. Translation: CASSSIRGRQNYGYTF. V gene TRBV11-3 combines with J gene TRBJ1-2; the D gene is possibly TRBD1 (5 bases). Deletions cut 4 bases from V and 2 bases from J, with 17 bases between. CDR1 SGHNT and CDR2 YENEEA come from the germline V gene. CDR3 size: 16 residues. Full variable domain (rest looked up from reference TRBV11-3 and TRBJ1-2): EAGVVQSPRYKIIEKKQPVAFWCNPISGHNTLYWYLQNLGQGPELLIRYENEEAVDDSQLPKDRFSAERLKGVDSTLKIQPAELGDSAVYLCASSSIRGRQNYGYTFGSGTRLTVV.

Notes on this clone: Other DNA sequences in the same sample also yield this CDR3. The CDR3 is CASSQASGGTEAFF. CDR3 sequence (DNA): TGTGCCAGCAGCCAAGCTTCAGGGGGCACTGAAGCTTTCTTT. V and J are TRBV3-1 (or the pseudogene TRBV3-2) and TRBJ1-1; 7 nucleotides match TRBD1. This CDR3 region has 14 residues. Unmatched junction bases numbered 3, after V lost 1 base and J lost 4 bases. Germline V gene sequence: CDR1 LGHDT, CDR2 YNNKEL (reference sequence).

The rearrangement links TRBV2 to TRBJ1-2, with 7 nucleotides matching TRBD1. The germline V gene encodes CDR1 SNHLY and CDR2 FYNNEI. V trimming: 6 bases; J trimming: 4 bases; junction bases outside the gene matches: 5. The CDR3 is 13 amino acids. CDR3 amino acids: CASSSDRAYGYTF. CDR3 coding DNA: TGTGCCAGCAGCTCCGACAGGGCCTATGGCTACACCTTC. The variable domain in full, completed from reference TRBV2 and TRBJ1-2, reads EPEVTQTPSHQVTQMGQEVILRCVPISNHLYFYWYRQILGQKVEFLVSFYNNEISEKSEIFDDQFSVERPDGSNFTLKIRSTKLEDSAMYFCASSSDRAYGYTFGSGTRLTVV.

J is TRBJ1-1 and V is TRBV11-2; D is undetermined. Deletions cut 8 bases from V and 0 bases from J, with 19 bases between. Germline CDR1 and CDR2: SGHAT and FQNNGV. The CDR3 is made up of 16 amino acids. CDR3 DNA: TGTGCCAGCGCCGTCGACCTCGGGGTCATGAACACTGAAGCTTTCTTT. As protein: CASAVDLGVMNTEAFF. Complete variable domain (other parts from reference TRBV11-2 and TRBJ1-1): EAGVAQSPRYKIIEKRQSVAFWCNPISGHATLYWYQQILGQGPKLLIQFQNNGVVDDSQLPKDRFSAERLKGVDSTLKIQPAKLEDSAVYLCASAVDLGVMNTEAFFGQGTRLTVV.

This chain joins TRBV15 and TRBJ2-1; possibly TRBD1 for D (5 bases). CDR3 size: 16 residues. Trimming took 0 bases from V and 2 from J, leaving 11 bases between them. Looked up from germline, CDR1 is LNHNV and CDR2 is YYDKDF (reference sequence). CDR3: CATSRERPGTYNEQFF. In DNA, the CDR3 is TGTGCCACCAGCAGAGAACGGCCAGGGACCTACAATGAGCAGTTCTTC.

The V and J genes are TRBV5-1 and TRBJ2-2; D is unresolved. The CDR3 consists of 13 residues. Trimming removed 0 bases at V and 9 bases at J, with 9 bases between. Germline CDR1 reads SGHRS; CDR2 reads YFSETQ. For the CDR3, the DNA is TGCGCCAGCAGCTTGGAGTCAGGATGGGAGCTGTTTTTT. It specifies CASSLESGWELFF. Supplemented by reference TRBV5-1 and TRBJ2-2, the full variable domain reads KAGVTQTPRYLIKTRGQQVTLSCSPISGHRSVSWYQQTPGQGLQFLFEYFSETQRNKGNFPGRFSGRQFSNSRSEMNVSTLELGDSALYLCASSLESGWELFFGEGSRLTVL.

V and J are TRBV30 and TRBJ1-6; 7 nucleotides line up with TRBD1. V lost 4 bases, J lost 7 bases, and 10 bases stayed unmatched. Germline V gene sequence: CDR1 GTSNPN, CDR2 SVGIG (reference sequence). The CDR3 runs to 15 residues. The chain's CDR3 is CAWNEGTVRNSPLHF. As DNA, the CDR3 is TGTGCCTGGAATGAGGGGACAGTGAGAAATTCACCCCTCCACTTT.

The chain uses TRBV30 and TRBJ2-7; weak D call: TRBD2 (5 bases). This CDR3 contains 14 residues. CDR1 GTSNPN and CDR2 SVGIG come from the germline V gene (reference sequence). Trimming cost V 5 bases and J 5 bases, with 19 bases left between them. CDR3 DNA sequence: TGTGCCTGGTCGGGCGGGCAGGTTGTCCACGAGCAGTACTTC. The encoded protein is CAWSGGQVVHEQYF. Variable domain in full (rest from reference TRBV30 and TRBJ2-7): SQTIHQWPATLVQPVGSPLSLECTVEGTSNPNLYWYRQAAGRGLQLLFYSVGIGQISSEVPQNLSASRPQDRQFILSSKKLLLSDSGFYLCAWSGGQVVHEQYFGPGTRLTVT.

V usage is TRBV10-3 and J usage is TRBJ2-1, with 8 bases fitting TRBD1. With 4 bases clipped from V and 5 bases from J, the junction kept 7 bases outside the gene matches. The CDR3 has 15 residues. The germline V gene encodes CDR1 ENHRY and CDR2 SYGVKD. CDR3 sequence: CAISGTGQEHNEQFF. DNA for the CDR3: TGTGCCATCAGTGGAACGGGACAGGAACACAATGAGCAGTTCTTC.